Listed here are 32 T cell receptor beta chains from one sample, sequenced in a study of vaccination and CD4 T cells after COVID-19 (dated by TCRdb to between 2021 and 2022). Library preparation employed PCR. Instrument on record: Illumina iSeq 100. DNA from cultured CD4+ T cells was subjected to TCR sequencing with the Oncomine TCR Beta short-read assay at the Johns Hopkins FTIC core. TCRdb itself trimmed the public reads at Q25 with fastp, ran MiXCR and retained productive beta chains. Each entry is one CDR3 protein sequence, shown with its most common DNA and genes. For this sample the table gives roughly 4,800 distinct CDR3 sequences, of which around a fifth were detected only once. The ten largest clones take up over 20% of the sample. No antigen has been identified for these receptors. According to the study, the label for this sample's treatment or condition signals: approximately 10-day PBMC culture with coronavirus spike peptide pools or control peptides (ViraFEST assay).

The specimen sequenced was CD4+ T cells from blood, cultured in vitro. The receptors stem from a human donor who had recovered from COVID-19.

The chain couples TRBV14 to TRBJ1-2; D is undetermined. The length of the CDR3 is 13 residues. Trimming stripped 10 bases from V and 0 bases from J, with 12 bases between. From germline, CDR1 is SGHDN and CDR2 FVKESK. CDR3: CATSSQANYGYTF. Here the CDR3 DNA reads TGTGCCACCTCCTCCCAAGCTAACTATGGCTACACCTTC.

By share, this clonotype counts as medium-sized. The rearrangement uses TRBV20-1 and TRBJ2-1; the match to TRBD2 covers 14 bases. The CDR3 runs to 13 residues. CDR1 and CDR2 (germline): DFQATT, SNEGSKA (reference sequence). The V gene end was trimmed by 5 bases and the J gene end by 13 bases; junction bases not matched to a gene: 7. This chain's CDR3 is CSASRTSGGLQFF. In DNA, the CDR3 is TGCAGTGCTTCTAGGACTAGCGGGGGGTTACAGTTCTTC.

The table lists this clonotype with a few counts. CDR3 bases: TGTGCCTGGAGTTTGGGGGAGGGAGACTATGGCTACACCTTC. It yields the protein CAWSLGEGDYGYTF. The J gene is TRBJ1-2, the V gene TRBV30, with a tentative D call TRBD1 (5 bases). The CDR3 length is 14 residues. Looked up from germline, CDR1 is GTSNPN and CDR2 is SVGIG (reference sequence). V dropped 2 bases and J dropped 3 bases, with 13 bases sitting between them.

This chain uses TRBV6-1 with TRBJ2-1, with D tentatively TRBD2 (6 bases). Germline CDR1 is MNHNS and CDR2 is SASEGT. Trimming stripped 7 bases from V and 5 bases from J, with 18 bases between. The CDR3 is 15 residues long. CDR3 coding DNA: TGTGCCAGCACCCTCCCGGGGGTGGGAAACAATGAGCAGTTCTTC. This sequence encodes CASTLPGVGNNEQFF.

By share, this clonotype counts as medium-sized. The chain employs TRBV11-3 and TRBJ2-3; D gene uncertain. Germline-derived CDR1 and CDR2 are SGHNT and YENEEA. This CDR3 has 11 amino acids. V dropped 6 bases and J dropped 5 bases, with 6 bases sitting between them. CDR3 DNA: TGTGCCAGCAGTGTGGGAGATACGCAGTATTTT. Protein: CASSVGDTQYF.

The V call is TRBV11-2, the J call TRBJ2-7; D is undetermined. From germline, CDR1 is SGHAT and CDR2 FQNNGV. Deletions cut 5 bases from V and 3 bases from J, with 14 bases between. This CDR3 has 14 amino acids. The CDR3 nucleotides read TGTGCCAGCAGCCAATCTCCCAGCCTCTACGAGCAGTACTTC. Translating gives CASSQSPSLYEQYF.

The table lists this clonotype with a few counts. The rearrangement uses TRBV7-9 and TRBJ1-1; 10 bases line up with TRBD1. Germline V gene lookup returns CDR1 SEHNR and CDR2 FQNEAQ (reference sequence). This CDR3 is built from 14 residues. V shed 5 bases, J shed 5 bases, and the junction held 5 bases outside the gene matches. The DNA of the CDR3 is TGTGCCAGCAGCCTAGGACAGGGGGTAACTGAAGCTTTCTTT. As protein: CASSLGQGVTEAFF. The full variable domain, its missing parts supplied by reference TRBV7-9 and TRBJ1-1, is DTGVSQNPRHKITKRGQNVTFRCDPISEHNRLYWYRQTLGQGPEFLTYFQNEAQLEKSRLLSDRFSAERPKGSFSTLEIQRTEQGDSAMYLCASSLGQGVTEAFFGQGTRLTVV.

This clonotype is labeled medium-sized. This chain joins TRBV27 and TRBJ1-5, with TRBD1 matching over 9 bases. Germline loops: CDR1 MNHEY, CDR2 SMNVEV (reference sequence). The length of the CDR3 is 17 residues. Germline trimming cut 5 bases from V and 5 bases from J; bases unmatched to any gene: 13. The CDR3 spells CASSPASAQGAYQPQHF. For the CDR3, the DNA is TGTGCCAGCAGTCCGGCCTCCGCACAGGGGGCCTATCAGCCCCAGCATTTT.

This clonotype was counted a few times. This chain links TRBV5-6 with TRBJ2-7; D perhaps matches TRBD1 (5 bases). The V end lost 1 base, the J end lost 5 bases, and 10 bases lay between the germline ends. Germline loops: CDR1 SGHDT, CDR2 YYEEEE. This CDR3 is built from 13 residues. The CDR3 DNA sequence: TGTGCCAGCAGCTTGAGGCAGGGCAACGAGCAGTACTTC. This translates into CASSLRQGNEQYF.

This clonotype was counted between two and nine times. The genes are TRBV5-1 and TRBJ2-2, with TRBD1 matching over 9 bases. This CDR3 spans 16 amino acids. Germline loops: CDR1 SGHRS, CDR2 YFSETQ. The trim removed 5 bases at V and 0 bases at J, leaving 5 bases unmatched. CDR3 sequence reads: CASRLGTGSNTGELFF. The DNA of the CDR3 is TGCGCCAGCAGACTCGGGACAGGGTCGAACACCGGGGAGCTGTTTTTT.

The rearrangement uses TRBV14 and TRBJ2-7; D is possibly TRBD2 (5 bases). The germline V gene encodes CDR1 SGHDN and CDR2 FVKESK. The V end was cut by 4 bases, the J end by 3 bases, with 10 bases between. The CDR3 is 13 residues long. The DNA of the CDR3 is TGTGCCAGCAGCCTCCTTGGGAGCTACGAGCAGTACTTC. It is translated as CASSLLGSYEQYF.

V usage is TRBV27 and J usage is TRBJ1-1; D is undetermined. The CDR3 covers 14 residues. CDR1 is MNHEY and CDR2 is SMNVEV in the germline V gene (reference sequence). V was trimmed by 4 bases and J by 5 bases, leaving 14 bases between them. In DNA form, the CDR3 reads TGTGCCAGCAGTTCTCTGGGGATGGGGACTGAAGCTTTCTTT. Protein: CASSSLGMGTEAFF.

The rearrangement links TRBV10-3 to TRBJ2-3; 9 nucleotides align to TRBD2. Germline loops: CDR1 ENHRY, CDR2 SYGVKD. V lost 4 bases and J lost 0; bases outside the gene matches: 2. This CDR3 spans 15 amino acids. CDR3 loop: CAISGSGGSTDTQYF. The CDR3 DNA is TGTGCCATCAGTGGTAGCGGGGGCAGCACAGATACGCAGTATTTT.

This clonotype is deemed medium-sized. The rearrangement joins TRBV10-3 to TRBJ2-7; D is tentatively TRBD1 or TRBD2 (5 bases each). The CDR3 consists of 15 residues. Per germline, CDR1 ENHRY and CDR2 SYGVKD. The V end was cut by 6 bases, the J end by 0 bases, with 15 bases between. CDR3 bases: TGTGCCATCAGATCGTCGAAGGGGAGCTCCTACGAGCAGTACTTC. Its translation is CAIRSSKGSSYEQYF.

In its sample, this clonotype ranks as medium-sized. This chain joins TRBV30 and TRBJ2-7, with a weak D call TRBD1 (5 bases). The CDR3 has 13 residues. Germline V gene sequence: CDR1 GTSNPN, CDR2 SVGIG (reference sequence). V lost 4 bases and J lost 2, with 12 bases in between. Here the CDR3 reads CAWNPDSAYEQYF. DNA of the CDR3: TGTGCCTGGAATCCCGACAGTGCCTACGAGCAGTACTTC.

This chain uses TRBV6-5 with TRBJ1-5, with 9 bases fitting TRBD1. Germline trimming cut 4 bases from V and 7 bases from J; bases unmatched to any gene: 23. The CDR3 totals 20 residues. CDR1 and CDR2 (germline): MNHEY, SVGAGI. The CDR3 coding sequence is TGTGCCAGCAGTTCACAACCTGAAAGGACAGGGGATCCACCCTGCCAGCCCCAGCATTTT. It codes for CASSSQPERTGDPPCQPQHF.

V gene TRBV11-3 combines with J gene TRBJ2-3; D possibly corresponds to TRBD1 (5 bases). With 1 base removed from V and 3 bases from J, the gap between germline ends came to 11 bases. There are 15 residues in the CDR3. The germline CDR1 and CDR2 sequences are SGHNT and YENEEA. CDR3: CASSLGQGRTDTQYF. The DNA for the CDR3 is TGTGCCAGCAGCTTAGGCCAGGGTCGTACAGATACGCAGTATTTT. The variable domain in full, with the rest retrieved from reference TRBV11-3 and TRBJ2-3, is EAGVVQSPRYKIIEKKQPVAFWCNPISGHNTLYWYLQNLGQGPELLIRYENEEAVDDSQLPKDRFSAERLKGVDSTLKIQPAELGDSAVYLCASSLGQGRTDTQYFGPGTRLTVL.

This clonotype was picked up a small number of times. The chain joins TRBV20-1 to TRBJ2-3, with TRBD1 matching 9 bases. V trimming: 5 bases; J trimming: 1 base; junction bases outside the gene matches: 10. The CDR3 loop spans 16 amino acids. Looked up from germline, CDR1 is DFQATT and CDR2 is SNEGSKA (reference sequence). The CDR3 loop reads CSASNRDRVGTDTQYF. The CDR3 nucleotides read TGCAGTGCTTCAAACCGGGACAGGGTTGGCACAGATACGCAGTATTTT.

CDR3 DNA sequence: TGTGCCTGGAGTCCGGGACAGAGCACAGATACGCAGTATTTT. Translation: CAWSPGQSTDTQYF. V gene TRBV30 combines with J gene TRBJ2-3; TRBD1 agrees at 7 bases. Losses at the gene ends were 2 bases for V and 0 bases for J; bases not matched to a gene: 2. CDR3 length: 14 amino acids. Germline CDR1 is GTSNPN and CDR2 is SVGIG (reference sequence).

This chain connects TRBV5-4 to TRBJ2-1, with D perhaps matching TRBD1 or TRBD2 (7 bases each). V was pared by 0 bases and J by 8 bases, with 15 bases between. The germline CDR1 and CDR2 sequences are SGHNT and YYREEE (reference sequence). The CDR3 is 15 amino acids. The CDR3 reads CASSLGQGGGDEQFF. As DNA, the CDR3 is TGTGCCAGCAGCTTGGGGCAGGGAGGGGGCGATGAGCAGTTCTTC.

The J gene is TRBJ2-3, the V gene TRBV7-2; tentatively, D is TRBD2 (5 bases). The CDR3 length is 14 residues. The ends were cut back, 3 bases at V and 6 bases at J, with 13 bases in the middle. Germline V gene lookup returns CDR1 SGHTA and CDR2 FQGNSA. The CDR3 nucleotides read TGTGCCAGCAGCTTTTCCTGGAGAGGGGATACGCAGTATTTT. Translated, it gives CASSFSWRGDTQYF.

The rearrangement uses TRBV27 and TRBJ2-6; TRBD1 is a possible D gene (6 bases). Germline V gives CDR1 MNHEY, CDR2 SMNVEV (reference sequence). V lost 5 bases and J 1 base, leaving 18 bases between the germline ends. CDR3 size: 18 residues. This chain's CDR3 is CASSQQGLTRSGANVLTF. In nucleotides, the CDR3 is TGTGCCAGCAGTCAACAGGGCTTGACACGTTCTGGGGCCAACGTCCTGACTTTC.

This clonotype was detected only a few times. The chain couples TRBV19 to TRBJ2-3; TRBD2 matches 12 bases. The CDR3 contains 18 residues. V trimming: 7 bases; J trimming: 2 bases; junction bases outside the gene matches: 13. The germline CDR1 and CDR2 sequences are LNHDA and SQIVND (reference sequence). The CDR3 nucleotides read TGTGCCAGTATTTCGACTAGCGGGGGTGTACTCACCACAGATACGCAGTATTTT. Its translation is CASISTSGGVLTTDTQYF.

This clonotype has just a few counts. CDR3 sequence: CASSLGGYSYEQYF. The DNA of the CDR3 is TGTGCCAGCAGCTTGGGTGGGTATAGCTACGAGCAGTACTTC. V gene TRBV5-6 combines with J gene TRBJ2-7; no definite D call. Trimming removed 0 bases at V and 3 bases at J, with 10 bases between. The germline CDR1 and CDR2 sequences are SGHDT and YYEEEE. CDR3 length: 14 residues.

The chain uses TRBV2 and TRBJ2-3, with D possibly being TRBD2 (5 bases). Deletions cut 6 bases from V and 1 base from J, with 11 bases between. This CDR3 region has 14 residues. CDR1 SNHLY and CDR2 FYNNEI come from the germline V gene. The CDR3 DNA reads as TGTGCCAGCAGAAGGAATAGCGGCACAGATACGCAGTATTTT. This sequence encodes CASRRNSGTDTQYF. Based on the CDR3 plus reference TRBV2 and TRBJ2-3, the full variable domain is EPEVTQTPSHQVTQMGQEVILRCVPISNHLYFYWYRQILGQKVEFLVSFYNNEISEKSEIFDDQFSVERPDGSNFTLKIRSTKLEDSAMYFCASRRNSGTDTQYFGPGTRLTVL.

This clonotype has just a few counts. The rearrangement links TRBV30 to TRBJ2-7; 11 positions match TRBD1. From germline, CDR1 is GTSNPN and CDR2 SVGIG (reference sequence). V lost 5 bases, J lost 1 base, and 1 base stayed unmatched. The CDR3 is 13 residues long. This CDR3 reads CAWGQGASYEQYF. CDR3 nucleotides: TGTGCCTGGGGACAGGGGGCATCCTACGAGCAGTACTTC. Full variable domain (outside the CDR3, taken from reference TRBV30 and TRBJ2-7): SQTIHQWPATLVQPVGSPLSLECTVEGTSNPNLYWYRQAAGRGLQLLFYSVGIGQISSEVPQNLSASRPQDRQFILSSKKLLLSDSGFYLCAWGQGASYEQYFGPGTRLTVT.

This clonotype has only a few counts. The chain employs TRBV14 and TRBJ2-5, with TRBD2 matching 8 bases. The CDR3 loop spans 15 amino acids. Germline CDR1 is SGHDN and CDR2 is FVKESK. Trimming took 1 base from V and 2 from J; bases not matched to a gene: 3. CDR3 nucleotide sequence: TGTGCCAGCAGCCAAGTTGGGACTAGACAAGAGACCCAGTACTTC. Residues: CASSQVGTRQETQYF.

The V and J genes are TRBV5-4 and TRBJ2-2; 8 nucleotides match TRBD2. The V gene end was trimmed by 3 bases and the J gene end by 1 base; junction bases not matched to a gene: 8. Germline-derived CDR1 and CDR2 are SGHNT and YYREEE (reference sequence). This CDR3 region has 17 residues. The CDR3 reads CASSSGGAGRNTGELFF. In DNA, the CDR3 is TGTGCCAGCAGCTCCGGGGGGGCAGGCCGGAACACCGGGGAGCTGTTTTTT.

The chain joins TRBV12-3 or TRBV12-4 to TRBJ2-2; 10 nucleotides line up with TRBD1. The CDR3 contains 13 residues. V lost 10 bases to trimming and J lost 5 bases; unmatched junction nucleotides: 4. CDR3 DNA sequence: TGTGCCACCAGGGGACAGGGGACCGGGGAGCTGTTTTTT. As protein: CATRGQGTGELFF.

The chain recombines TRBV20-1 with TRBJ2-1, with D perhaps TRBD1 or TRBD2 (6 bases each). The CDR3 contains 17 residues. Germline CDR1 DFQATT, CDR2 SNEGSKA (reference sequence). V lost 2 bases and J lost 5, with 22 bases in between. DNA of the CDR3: TGCAGTGCTAGACCTCCCTCCGGGACGGGGGCCAACAATGAGCAGTTCTTC. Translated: CSARPPSGTGANNEQFF.

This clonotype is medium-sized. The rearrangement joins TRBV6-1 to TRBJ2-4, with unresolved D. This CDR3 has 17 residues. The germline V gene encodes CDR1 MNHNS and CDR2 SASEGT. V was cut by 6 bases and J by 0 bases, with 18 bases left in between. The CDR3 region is CASSPLSTNAAKNIQYF. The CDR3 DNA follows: TGTGCCAGCAGCCCCCTGTCCACTAACGCAGCCAAAAACATTCAGTACTTC.

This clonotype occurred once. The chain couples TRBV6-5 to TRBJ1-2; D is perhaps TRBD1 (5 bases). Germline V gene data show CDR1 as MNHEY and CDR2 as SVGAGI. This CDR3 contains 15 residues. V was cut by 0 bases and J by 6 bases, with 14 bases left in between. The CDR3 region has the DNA TGTGCCAGCAGTTACTCAGGGAGGGGTGCTGATGGCTACACCTTC. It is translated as CASSYSGRGADGYTF.